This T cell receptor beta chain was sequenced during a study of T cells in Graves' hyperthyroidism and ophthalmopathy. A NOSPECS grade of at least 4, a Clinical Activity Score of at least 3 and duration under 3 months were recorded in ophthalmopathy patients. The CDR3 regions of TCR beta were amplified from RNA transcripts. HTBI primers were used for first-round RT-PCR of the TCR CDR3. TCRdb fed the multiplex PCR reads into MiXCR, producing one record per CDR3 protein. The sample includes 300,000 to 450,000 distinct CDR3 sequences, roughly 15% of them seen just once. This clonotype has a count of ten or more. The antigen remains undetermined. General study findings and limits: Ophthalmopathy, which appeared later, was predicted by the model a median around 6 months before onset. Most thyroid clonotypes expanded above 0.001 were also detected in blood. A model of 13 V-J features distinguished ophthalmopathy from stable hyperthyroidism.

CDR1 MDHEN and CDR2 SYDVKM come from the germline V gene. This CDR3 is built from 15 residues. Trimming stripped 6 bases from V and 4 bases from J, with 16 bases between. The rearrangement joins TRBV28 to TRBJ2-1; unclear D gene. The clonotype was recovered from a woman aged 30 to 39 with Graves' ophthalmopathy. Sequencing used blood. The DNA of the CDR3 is TGTGCCAGCAGATCCCAGATCCGTTTATACAATGAGCAGTTCTTC. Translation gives CASRSQIRLYNEQFF. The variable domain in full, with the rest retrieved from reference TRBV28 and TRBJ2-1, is DVKVTQSSRYLVKRTGEKVFLECVQDMDHENMFWYRQDPGLGLRLIYFSYDVKMKEKGDIPEGYSVSREKKERFSLILESASTNQTSMYLCASRSQIRLYNEQFFGPGTRLTVL.